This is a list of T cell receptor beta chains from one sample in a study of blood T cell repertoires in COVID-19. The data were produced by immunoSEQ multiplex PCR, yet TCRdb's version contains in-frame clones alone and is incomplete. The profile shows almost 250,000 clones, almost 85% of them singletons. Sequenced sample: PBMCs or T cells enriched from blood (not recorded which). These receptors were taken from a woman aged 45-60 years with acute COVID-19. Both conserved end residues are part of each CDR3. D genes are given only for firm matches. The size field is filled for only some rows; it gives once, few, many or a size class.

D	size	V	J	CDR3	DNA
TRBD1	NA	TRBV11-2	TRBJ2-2	CASSPRTGHRELFF	TGTGCCAGCAGCCCCCGGACAGGGCACCGGGAGCTGTTTTTT
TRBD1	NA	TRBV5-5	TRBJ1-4	CASSPGQGVEKLFF	TGTGCCAGCAGCCCCGGACAGGGGGTTGAAAAACTGTTTTTT
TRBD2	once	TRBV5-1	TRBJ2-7	CASSLSGGEGEQYF	TGCGCCAGCAGCTTGTCCGGCGGGGAGGGGGAGCAGTACTTC
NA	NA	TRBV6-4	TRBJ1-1	CASSAREDTEAFF	TGTGCCAGCAGTGCGAGGGAGGACACTGAAGCTTTCTTT
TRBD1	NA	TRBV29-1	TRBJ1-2	CSVAGTGQGGYGYTF	TGCAGCGTCGCCGGGACAGGGCAGGGAGGCTATGGCTACACCTTC
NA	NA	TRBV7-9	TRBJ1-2	CASSPYYGYTF	TGTGCCAGCAGCCCTTACTATGGCTACACCTTC
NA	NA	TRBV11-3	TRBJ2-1	CASSPGTVLGNEQFF	TGTGCCAGCAGCCCCGGGACTGTCCTGGGCAATGAGCAGTTCTTC
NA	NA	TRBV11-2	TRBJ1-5	CASSSLEDQPQHF	TGTGCCAGCAGCTCTTTGGAGGACCAGCCCCAGCATTTT
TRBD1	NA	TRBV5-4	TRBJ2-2	CASSLGRDRSIGELFF	TGTGCCAGCAGCTTGGGTAGGGACAGGTCGATCGGGGAGCTGTTTTTT
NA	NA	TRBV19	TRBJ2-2	CASSTYRDAGELFF	TGTGCCAGTAGTACTTACAGGGACGCCGGGGAGCTGTTTTTT
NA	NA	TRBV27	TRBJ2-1	CASSLWGGASYNEQFF	TGTGCCAGCAGTTTGTGGGGGGGCGCATCCTACAATGAGCAGTTCTTC
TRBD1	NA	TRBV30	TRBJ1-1	CAWSAHRGRNTEAFF	TGTGCCTGGAGTGCCCACAGGGGGAGGAACACTGAAGCTTTCTTT
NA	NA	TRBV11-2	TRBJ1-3	CASSLEGAPGNTIYF	TGTGCCAGCAGCTTAGAGGGGGCGCCTGGAAACACCATATATTTT
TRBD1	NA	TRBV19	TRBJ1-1	CATTPWTGGFYTEAFF	TGTGCCACCACCCCTTGGACAGGGGGCTTCTACACTGAAGCTTTCTTT
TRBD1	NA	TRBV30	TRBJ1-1	CAWSLSGTGGMVTEAFF	TGTGCCTGGAGCCTATCCGGGACAGGGGGTATGGTGACTGAAGCTTTCTTT
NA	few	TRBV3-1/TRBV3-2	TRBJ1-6	CASSQVGQATNSPLHF	TGTGCCAGCAGCCAAGTGGGGCAGGCGACCAATTCACCCCTCCACTTT
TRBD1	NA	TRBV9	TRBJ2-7	CASSQGVSHEQYF	TGTGCCAGCAGCCAGGGGGTCTCCCACGAGCAGTACTTC
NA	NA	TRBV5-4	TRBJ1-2	CASSPGLWRGYTF	TGTGCCAGCAGCCCGGGGCTTTGGAGGGGTTACACCTTC
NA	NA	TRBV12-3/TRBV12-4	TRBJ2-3	CASSLTRQGTQYF	TGTGCCAGCAGTTTAACCAGGCAGGGTACGCAGTATTTT
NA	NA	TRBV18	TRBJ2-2	CASSPGGGGELLFF	TGTGCCAGCTCACCTGGAGGTGGCGGGGAGCTGCTGTTTTTT
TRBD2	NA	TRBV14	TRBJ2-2	CASSQDLSGGATGELFF	TGTGCCAGCAGCCAAGATCTGAGCGGGGGGGCCACCGGGGAGCTGTTTTTT
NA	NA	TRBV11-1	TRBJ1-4	CASSLGGTPNEKLFF	TGTGCCAGCAGCTTAGGAGGGACTCCTAATGAAAAACTGTTTTTT
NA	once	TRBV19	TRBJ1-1	CASSIGTSGTEAFF	TGTGCCAGTAGTATAGGTACGTCGGGCACTGAAGCTTTCTTT
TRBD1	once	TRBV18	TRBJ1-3	CASSPTGLPSDSGNTIYF	TGTGCCAGCTCACCGACAGGGCTACCCTCGGACTCTGGAAACACCATATATTTT
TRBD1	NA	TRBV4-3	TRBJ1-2	CASSPGQGAYGYTF	TGCGCCAGCAGCCCTGGACAGGGAGCCTACGGCTACACCTTC
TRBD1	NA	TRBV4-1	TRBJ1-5	CASSQEKGASQPQHF	TGCGCCAGCAGCCAAGAGAAGGGGGCTAGTCAGCCCCAGCATTTT
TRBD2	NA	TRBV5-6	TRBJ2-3	CASSSTSGGASGTDTQYF	TGTGCCAGCAGCTCGACTAGCGGGGGGGCTAGTGGCACAGATACGCAGTATTTT
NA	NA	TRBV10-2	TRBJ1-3	CASTPSSGNTIYF	TGCGCCAGCACTCCCAGCTCTGGAAACACCATATATTTT
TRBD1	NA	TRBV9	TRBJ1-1	CASSMGQGAGTEAFF	TGTGCCAGCAGCATGGGACAGGGGGCGGGCACTGAAGCTTTCTTT
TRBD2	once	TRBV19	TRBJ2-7	CASSIGLAGIPYEQYF	TGTGCCAGTAGTATCGGACTAGCGGGGATACCCTACGAGCAGTACTTC
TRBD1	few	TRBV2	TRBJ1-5	CASSVGQGFGQPQHF	TGTGCCAGCAGTGTGGGACAGGGGTTCGGTCAGCCCCAGCATTTT
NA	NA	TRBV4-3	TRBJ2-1	CASSLEWRGGTDEQFF	TGCGCCAGCAGCCTGGAGTGGAGGGGGGGAACCGATGAGCAGTTCTTC
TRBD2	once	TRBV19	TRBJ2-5	CASSDGASGGETQYF	TGTGCCAGTAGTGACGGGGCTAGCGGAGGCGAGACCCAGTACTTC
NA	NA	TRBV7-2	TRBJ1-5	CASSSGILGGNQPQHF	TGTGCCAGCAGCTCAGGTATCTTGGGGGGAAATCAGCCCCAGCATTTT
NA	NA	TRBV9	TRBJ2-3	CASSVAPQGSTDTQYF	TGTGCCAGCAGCGTAGCCCCGCAGGGGAGCACAGATACGCAGTATTTT
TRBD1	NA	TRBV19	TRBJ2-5	CASSRDRYETQYF	TGTGCCAGTAGTAGGGACAGATATGAGACCCAGTACTTC
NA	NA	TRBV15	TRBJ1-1	CATSRDRGRATEAFF	TGTGCCACCAGCAGAGATCGGGGTAGGGCCACTGAAGCTTTCTTT
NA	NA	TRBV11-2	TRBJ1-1	CASSFVDSRIGAFF	TGTGCCAGCAGCTTTGTGGACAGTAGGATAGGAGCTTTCTTT
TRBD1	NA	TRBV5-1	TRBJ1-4	CASEPGTGGEKLFF	TGCGCCAGCGAACCCGGGACAGGGGGTGAAAAACTGTTTTTT
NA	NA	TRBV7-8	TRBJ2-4	CASSFGRPLAKNIQYF	TGTGCCAGCAGCTTTGGCAGGCCTCTAGCCAAAAACATTCAGTACTTC
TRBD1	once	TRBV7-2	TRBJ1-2	CASSLAARGRNYGYTF	TGTGCCAGCAGCTTAGCGGCAAGGGGGCGAAACTATGGCTACACCTTC
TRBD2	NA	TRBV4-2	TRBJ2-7	CASSQGRWAGVSYEQYF	TGTGCCAGCAGCCAAGGGCGATGGGCGGGGGTCTCCTACGAGCAGTACTTC
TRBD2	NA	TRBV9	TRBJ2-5	CASSVYGGGGVETQYF	TGTGCCAGCAGCGTATACGGCGGGGGGGGAGTAGAGACCCAGTACTTC